This entry lists 19 T cell receptor beta chains sequenced from one sample in a study of blood T cell repertoires in COVID-19. Repertoires were generated with immunoSEQ multiplex PCR, while TCRdb's copy carries only in-frame clones and drops some. The table records around 200,000 clones, about 83% of them present only once. The material sequenced was peripheral blood. The receptors here all came from a man between 18 and 35 years old with active or convalescent COVID-19.

This clone was seen once. J is TRBJ2-5 and V is TRBV2; D not certain. CDR3 length: 13 residues. Germline CDR1 and CDR2: SNHLY and FYNNEI. The V gene lost 8 bases and the J gene lost 3 bases, with 13 bases spanning the gap. CDR3 bases: TGTGCCAGCGTTGCGGAAATCAAAGAGACCCAGTACTTC. Its translation: CASVAEIKETQYF.

This sequence joins TRBV2 and TRBJ1-2, with 9 bases that match TRBD1. The V segment lost 7 bases and the J segment 6 bases; nucleotides outside the gene matches: 6. Germline V gives CDR1 SNHLY, CDR2 FYNNEI. This CDR3 has 13 residues. For the CDR3, the DNA is TGTGCCAGCAACCTTAGACAGGGGGATGGCTACACCTTC. Protein sequence: CASNLRQGDGYTF. Looking up the rest from reference TRBV2 and TRBJ1-2 gives the full variable domain: EPEVTQTPSHQVTQMGQEVILRCVPISNHLYFYWYRQILGQKVEFLVSFYNNEISEKSEIFDDQFSVERPDGSNFTLKIRSTKLEDSAMYFCASNLRQGDGYTFGSGTRLTVV.

The genes are TRBV6-5 and TRBJ1-1; D gene unclear. V was pared by 2 bases and J by 4 bases, with 11 bases between. Germline CDR1 MNHEY, CDR2 SVGAGI. The CDR3 spans 14 residues. The CDR3 DNA is TGTGCCAGCAGTTACCGACTGCTTGGCACTGAAGCTTTCTTT. Translated: CASSYRLLGTEAFF.

The gene calls are TRBV5-1 and TRBJ2-3; 15 bases align to TRBD2. Trimming removed 3 bases from V and 6 bases from J; junction bases left unmatched: 8. CDR3 size: 17 residues. The germline CDR1 and CDR2 sequences are SGHRS and YFSETQ. CDR3 residues: CASSWGLAGGLSDTQYF. The CDR3 DNA sequence: TGCGCCAGCAGCTGGGGACTAGCGGGGGGTCTTTCGGATACGCAGTATTTT.

The gene calls are TRBV5-4 and TRBJ1-1, with D perhaps matching TRBD1 (6 bases). This CDR3 has 15 residues. Trimming shortened V by 2 bases and J by 1 base, and 12 bases separated the two germline ends. CDR1 is SGHNT, CDR2 YYREEE, per germline (reference sequence). The CDR3 region is CASSFLQGRNTEAFF. The CDR3 coding sequence is TGTGCCAGCAGCTTTCTACAGGGTAGGAACACTGAAGCTTTCTTT. The full variable domain, its missing parts supplied by reference TRBV5-4 and TRBJ1-1, is ETGVTQSPTHLIKTRGQQVTLRCSSQSGHNTVSWYQQALGQGPQFIFQYYREEENGRGNFPPRFSGLQFPNYSSELNVNALELDDSALYLCASSFLQGRNTEAFFGQGTRLTVV.

The chain couples TRBV27 to TRBJ1-2; 7 positions agree with TRBD1. This CDR3 is built from 13 residues. CDR1 is MNHEY and CDR2 is SMNVEV in the germline V gene (reference sequence). With 5 bases clipped from V and 9 bases from J, the junction kept 9 bases outside the gene matches. CDR3 coding DNA: TGTGCCAGCAGTCCCCGACAGGGTGGTAGCTACACCTTC. Translated: CASSPRQGGSYTF.

The J gene is TRBJ2-1, the V gene TRBV5-4; 7 bases map to TRBD2. The germline gives CDR1 SGHNT, CDR2 YYREEE (reference sequence). This CDR3 contains 15 residues. Unmatched junction bases numbered 8, after V lost 4 bases and J lost 4 bases. For the CDR3, the DNA is TGTGCCAGCAGCGGTGGGGGGGTAGGGTACAATGAGCAGTTCTTC. Translation: CASSGGGVGYNEQFF.

This chain connects TRBV28 to TRBJ1-4; 9 nucleotides match TRBD1. The CDR3 is 14 residues long. The V segment lost 5 bases and the J segment 7 bases; nucleotides outside the gene matches: 5. The germline V gene has CDR1 MDHEN and CDR2 SYDVKM. DNA of the CDR3: TGTGCCAGCAGTCAACAGGGGGCTGGTGAAAAACTGTTTTTT. It codes for CASSQQGAGEKLFF. Combining the CDR3 with reference TRBV28 and TRBJ1-4 gives the whole variable domain DVKVTQSSRYLVKRTGEKVFLECVQDMDHENMFWYRQDPGLGLRLIYFSYDVKMKEKGDIPEGYSVSREKKERFSLILESASTNQTSMYLCASSQQGAGEKLFFGSGTQLSVL.

The J gene is TRBJ1-3, the V gene TRBV7-9; the D is unclear. The CDR3 consists of 18 residues. The V and J ends lost 1 base and 0 bases respectively, with 16 bases between them. From germline, CDR1 is SEHNR and CDR2 FQNEAQ (reference sequence). The CDR3 sequence: CASSLDARRFTSGNTIYF. The DNA of the CDR3 is TGTGCCAGCAGCTTAGACGCGCGGCGGTTCACCTCTGGAAACACCATATATTTT.

This clone was seen more than once but under ten times. The chain recombines TRBV28 with TRBJ1-1; D is perhaps TRBD1 (5 bases). The CDR3 runs to 17 residues. V lost 6 bases, J lost 0 bases, and 20 bases lay in between. CDR1 is MDHEN and CDR2 is SYDVKM in the germline V gene. The CDR3 here is CASSLIAGFALNTEAFF. CDR3 nucleotide sequence: TGTGCCAGCAGCCTTATCGCAGGGTTTGCCCTGAACACTGAAGCTTTCTTT.

The J gene is TRBJ1-1, the V gene TRBV5-1, with 8 bases fitting TRBD1. V lost 4 bases and J lost 4; bases outside the gene matches: 6. Germline lookup yields CDR1 SGHRS and CDR2 YFSETQ. CDR3 length: 14 amino acids. CDR3 amino acids: CASSPDRVGTEAFF. In DNA form, the CDR3 reads TGCGCCAGCAGCCCGGACAGGGTTGGCACTGAAGCTTTCTTT.

This chain links TRBV12-3 or TRBV12-4 with TRBJ1-6; possibly TRBD1 for D (5 bases). Trimming cost V 1 base and J 14 bases, with 12 bases left between them. The CDR3 loop spans 13 amino acids. This chain's CDR3 is CASSLVGQGTLHF. CDR3 DNA sequence: TGTGCCAGCAGTTTAGTGGGGCAGGGCACCCTCCACTTT.

V usage is TRBV7-3 and J usage is TRBJ2-1; D not certain. The CDR3 contains 16 residues. V gave up 5 bases and J gave up 0 bases, with 14 bases separating them. Germline CDR1 and CDR2: SGHTA and FQGTGA. The CDR3 loop is CASSHRDRSSYNEQFF. The CDR3 DNA is TGTGCCAGCAGCCACCGCGATAGGAGCTCCTACAATGAGCAGTTCTTC.

V and J are TRBV28 and TRBJ1-3; D possibly corresponds to TRBD1 (6 bases). This CDR3 has 14 residues. CDR1 and CDR2 (germline): MDHEN, SYDVKM. Trimming removed 8 bases from V and 2 bases from J, with 13 bases in between. In DNA form, the CDR3 reads TGTGCCAGCGGGGCAGGGGTCCCTGGAAACACCATATATTTT. Protein: CASGAGVPGNTIYF.

The genes are TRBV7-9 and TRBJ1-4, with a tentative D call TRBD1 (6 bases). This CDR3 comprises 15 residues. Germline assignment: CDR1 SEHNR and CDR2 FQNEAQ (reference sequence). The V gene lost 1 base and the J gene lost 7 bases, with 13 bases spanning the gap. The CDR3 DNA follows: TGTGCCAGCAGCTTAGAGCCGGGGGGGCCTGAAAAACTGTTTTTT. Protein product: CASSLEPGGPEKLFF. The full variable domain, in which reference TRBV7-9 and TRBJ1-4 provide the parts outside the CDR3, is DTGVSQNPRHKITKRGQNVTFRCDPISEHNRLYWYRQTLGQGPEFLTYFQNEAQLEKSRLLSDRFSAERPKGSFSTLEIQRTEQGDSAMYLCASSLEPGGPEKLFFGSGTQLSVL.

This sequence joins TRBV30 and TRBJ1-4; the D is unclear. The CDR3 extends over 14 amino acids. Germline-derived CDR1 and CDR2 are GTSNPN and SVGIG (reference sequence). V was cut by 5 bases and J by 4 bases, with 14 bases left in between. The CDR3 protein is CAWQISTVNEKLFF. The DNA of the CDR3 is TGTGCCTGGCAGATCTCGACTGTTAATGAAAAACTGTTTTTT.

This chain connects TRBV28 to TRBJ2-7; 8 nucleotides align to TRBD1. In germline, CDR1 is MDHEN, CDR2 SYDVKM. The CDR3 is 12 amino acids. Germline trimming cut 8 bases from V and 7 bases from J; bases unmatched to any gene: 7. The DNA for the CDR3 is TGTGCCAGCGGTACAGGGGGTGGTGAGCAGTACGTC. Residues: CASGTGGGEQYV.

The genes are TRBV10-2 and TRBJ2-1, with D tentatively TRBD1 (5 bases). This CDR3 is built from 17 residues. Germline V gene lookup returns CDR1 WSHSY and CDR2 SAAADI. V was clipped by 8 bases and J by 0 bases, with 20 bases between them. CDR3 sequence (DNA): TGCGCCAGCGGCGACCTAGTACTTAGGGGCTCCTACAATGAGCAGTTCTTC. It is translated as CASGDLVLRGSYNEQFF.

J is TRBJ1-2 and V is TRBV19, with D hard to call. The CDR3 loop spans 17 amino acids. Germline V gene lookup returns CDR1 LNHDA and CDR2 SQIVND (reference sequence). Trimming stripped 0 bases from V and 4 bases from J, with 18 bases between. The DNA for the CDR3 is TGTGCCAGTAGTATAGATTCTTCAGGATCCCTCTTCTATGGCTACACCTTC. It yields the protein CASSIDSSGSLFYGYTF. Looking up the rest from reference TRBV19 and TRBJ1-2 gives the full variable domain: DGGITQSPKYLFRKEGQNVTLSCEQNLNHDAMYWYRQDPGQGLRLIYYSQIVNDFQKGDIAEGYSVSREKKESFPLTVTSAQKNPTAFYLCASSIDSSGSLFYGYTFGSGTRLTVV.